These 20 T cell receptor beta chains were sequenced from one sample in a study of T-cell memory formation after mild COVID-19. Each CDR3 protein gets one entry after TCRdb re-called the 5' RACE reads with MiXCR. The table has 500,000 to 600,000 distinct CDR3 sequences, over 15% seen once; the top ten hold around 11%. Sequencing input: PBMCs or a T cell subset sorted from them (not recorded which). These receptors all come from an adult woman who had mild COVID-19 (a few samples of this study predate the infection). Cell type and time point are not known.

V gene TRBV10-3 combines with J gene TRBJ2-7; tentatively, D is TRBD2 (6 bases). V shed 4 bases and J shed 2 bases, with 9 bases lying between them. The length of the CDR3 is 13 residues. CDR1 ENHRY and CDR2 SYGVKD come from the germline V gene. The CDR3 sequence: CAISAAGTYEQYF. The CDR3 nucleotides are TGTGCCATCAGTGCGGCGGGAACCTACGAGCAGTACTTC.

This clonotype was seen only a few times. The V and J genes are TRBV11-3 and TRBJ2-3, with D tentatively TRBD1 (5 bases). There are 16 residues in the CDR3. Germline CDR1 SGHNT, CDR2 YENEEA. V was pared by 5 bases and J by 3 bases, with 18 bases between. In DNA form, the CDR3 reads TGTGCCAGCAGCCTCCGTGGGGCAGGAGCGACAGATACGCAGTATTTT. Its protein product is CASSLRGAGATDTQYF.

The chain has TRBV5-5 and TRBJ2-2; D is possibly TRBD1 or TRBD2 (5 bases each). The V gene's germline CDR1 is SGHKS and CDR2 YYEKEE (reference sequence). The CDR3 contains 16 residues. V lost 4 bases, J lost 0 bases, and 13 bases lay in between. In nucleotides, the CDR3 is TGTGCCAGCAGCGGTAGGGGACCTACGAACACCGGGGAGCTGTTTTTT. It translates to CASSGRGPTNTGELFF.

The rearrangement joins TRBV29-1 to TRBJ1-2; 7 bases fit TRBD1. Germline assignment: CDR1 SQVTM and CDR2 ANQGSEA. The J segment lost 7 bases and the V segment lost 5 bases, leaving 4 bases of the junction unmatched. The CDR3 runs 11 residues. The CDR3 loop reads CSVRQGSGYTF. In nucleotides, the CDR3 is TGCAGCGTTCGACAGGGAAGTGGCTACACCTTC.

This clonotype occurred a few times. The chain carries TRBV12-3 or TRBV12-4 and TRBJ2-7; D not certain. V lost 3 bases to trimming and J lost 2 bases, with 11 bases between them. This CDR3 is 14 amino acids long. The CDR3 here is CASSFFSHPYEQYF. CDR3 nucleotide sequence: TGTGCCAGCAGTTTTTTCTCCCATCCCTACGAGCAGTACTTC.

This clonotype has only a few counts. In DNA form, the CDR3 reads TGTGCCAGCAGCTTAGTGCGGGCAGGGCGCGAAAAACTGTTTTTT. Its translation is CASSLVRAGREKLFF. This rearrangement joins TRBV7-9 to TRBJ1-4; possible D gene TRBD1, 5 bases. Germline V gene lookup returns CDR1 SEHNR and CDR2 FQNEAQ (reference sequence). The length of the CDR3 is 15 residues. The V and J ends lost 1 base and 8 bases respectively, with 14 bases between them.

This clonotype was picked up a small number of times. V usage is TRBV3-1 and J usage is TRBJ2-7, with D uncertain. Germline CDR1 LGHDT, CDR2 YNNKEL (reference sequence). This CDR3 is 15 amino acids long. Between the trimmed V and J ends, which lost 3 bases and 3 bases, there was a span of 15 bases. CDR3 loop: CASSQSDRLNYEQYF. The CDR3 region has the DNA TGTGCCAGCAGCCAGTCCGACCGGCTGAACTACGAGCAGTACTTC.

This clonotype has a handful of counts. The gene calls are TRBV20-1 and TRBJ1-2; no reliable D call. The germline gives CDR1 DFQATT, CDR2 SNEGSKA (reference sequence). The CDR3 consists of 11 residues. Trimming took 5 bases from V and 3 from J, leaving 7 bases between them. In nucleotides, the CDR3 is TGCAGTGCTCCACTGGACTATGGCTACACCTTC. It codes for CSAPLDYGYTF.

The chain is built from TRBV3-1 and TRBJ2-7; tentative D call: TRBD2 (6 bases). Deletions cut 8 bases from V and 0 bases from J, with 11 bases between. Germline V gene sequence: CDR1 LGHDT, CDR2 YNNKEL (reference sequence). The CDR3 length is 13 residues. CDR3: CASASANSYEQYF. The CDR3 DNA follows: TGTGCCAGCGCTAGCGCAAACTCCTACGAGCAGTACTTC.

The table lists this clonotype with a few counts. The chain links TRBV5-1 to TRBJ2-3; 9 positions agree with TRBD2. The CDR3 loop spans 19 amino acids. The V segment lost 1 base and the J segment 0 bases; nucleotides outside the gene matches: 12. CDR1 and CDR2 from the germline V gene are SGHRS and YFSETQ. As DNA, the CDR3 is TGCGCCAGCAGCTTGTGGGGGCCCCTAGCGGGGTCTAGCACAGATACGCAGTATTTT. It specifies CASSLWGPLAGSSTDTQYF.

The rearrangement uses TRBV24-1 and TRBJ2-1; the D call may be TRBD1 or TRBD2 (5 bases each). The CDR3 length is 14 residues. Between the trimmed V and J ends, which lost 4 bases and 5 bases, there was a span of 11 bases. The germline V gene encodes CDR1 KGHDR and CDR2 SFDVKD. For the CDR3, the DNA is TGTGCCACCAGTGACCTCCGGGACGACAATGAGCAGTTCTTC. This sequence encodes CATSDLRDDNEQFF.

This clonotype turned up a few times. J is TRBJ1-1 and V is TRBV12-3 or TRBV12-4; D unresolved. The V end was cut by 7 bases, the J end by 1 base, with 13 bases between. This CDR3 region has 14 residues. CDR3 bases: TGTGCCAGCATCCCTGACACCACGAACACTGAAGCTTTCTTT. It yields the protein CASIPDTTNTEAFF.

This clonotype was counted only a few times. The rearrangement uses TRBV7-9 and TRBJ2-3; 11 bases are shared with TRBD2. CDR3 length: 17 residues. The V gene end was trimmed by 3 bases and the J gene end by 2 bases; junction bases not matched to a gene: 7. The V gene's germline CDR1 is SEHNR and CDR2 FQNEAQ (reference sequence). The CDR3 DNA reads as TGTGCCAGCAGCTTTCCAATAGCGGGAGGGGTCACAGATACGCAGTATTTT. Protein sequence: CASSFPIAGGVTDTQYF.

The rearrangement uses TRBV21-1 and TRBJ2-3; the table names TRBD1, a call not compared with the DNA. TRBV21-1 is a pseudogene segment. The CDR3 spans 18 residues. The CDR3: CASSKSLTGTGSRDTQYF. For the CDR3, the DNA is TGTGCCAGCAGCAAAAGCCTAACCGGGACAGGGTCCCGCGATACGCAGTATTTT.

This chain joins TRBV6-5 and TRBJ1-1; 8 nucleotides agree with TRBD1. V shed 4 bases, J shed 7 bases, and the junction held 14 bases outside the gene matches. The CDR3 has 16 residues. The germline V gene encodes CDR1 MNHEY and CDR2 SVGAGI. The CDR3 protein is CASSSLRGLDKGEAFF. The CDR3 DNA reads as TGTGCCAGCAGTTCGCTCAGGGGGCTGGATAAAGGTGAAGCTTTCTTT.

The V call is TRBV5-6, the J call TRBJ1-6, with D tentatively TRBD1 (6 bases). Deletions cut 3 bases from V and 10 bases from J, with 20 bases between. The CDR3 loop spans 16 amino acids. Germline V gives CDR1 SGHDT, CDR2 YYEEEE. The CDR3 DNA is TGTGCCAGCAGCTCGCGCGTTGGGCAGGGGCGGTCACCCCTCCACTTT. Translation: CASSSRVGQGRSPLHF.

The rearrangement links TRBV5-1 to TRBJ2-5; the D gene is possibly TRBD2 (6 bases). This CDR3 comprises 14 residues. CDR1 and CDR2 from the germline V gene are SGHRS and YFSETQ. The germline V and J ends were trimmed by 0 bases and 5 bases, with 11 bases remaining between them. This CDR3 is CASSLEAGRETQYF. CDR3 sequence (DNA): TGCGCCAGCAGCTTGGAGGCAGGGAGGGAGACCCAGTACTTC.

The chain uses TRBV3-1 and TRBJ2-3; D could derive from TRBD1 or TRBD2 (5 bases each). The length of the CDR3 is 15 residues. The V gene lost 1 base and the J gene lost 0 bases, with 8 bases spanning the gap. Germline V gene lookup returns CDR1 LGHDT and CDR2 YNNKEL (reference sequence). In DNA form, the CDR3 reads TGTGCCAGCAGCCAAGCGGGACCTAGCACAGATACGCAGTATTTT. Its protein is CASSQAGPSTDTQYF.

The chain is built from TRBV25-1 and TRBJ2-3; D remains ambiguous. The CDR3 consists of 16 residues. Germline loops: CDR1 MGHDK, CDR2 SYGVNS. V was pared by 3 bases and J by 6 bases, with 19 bases between. CDR3 sequence: CASSDSDRGFYDTQYF. Written as DNA, the CDR3 is TGTGCCAGCAGTGACTCGGATCGTGGGTTTTATGATACGCAGTATTTT.

Only a few counts were recorded for this clonotype. The rearrangement joins TRBV7-7 to TRBJ2-5; TRBD1 matches 8 bases. The CDR3 spans 16 residues. Per the germline V gene, CDR1 is SSHAT and CDR2 is FNYEAQ (reference sequence). Trimming took 5 bases from V and 2 from J; bases not matched to a gene: 10. The CDR3 DNA reads TGTGCCAGCAGCCCAGGACAGGGTTACGGGCAAGAGACCCAGTACTTC. Amino acids: CASSPGQGYGQETQYF.